The 22 T cell receptor beta chains below were found in one sample sequenced in a study of human T cells and chemical hapten exposure (dated by TCRdb to 2020 to 2023). Library generation was performed with RACE. Sequencing was carried out with a NextSeq 500. TCRdb reprocessed the public reads (quality trimming at Q25 with fastp, clone calling with MiXCR) and kept in-frame beta chains. Rows are combined by CDR3 protein, so each entry shows the most common genes and DNA. The sample profile shows some 400,000 distinct CDR3 sequences; 4.8% of them were found once. 2% to 2.5% of the sample is held by the ten biggest clonotypes. The intended sense of this specimen's time point label: patch test 1, 2 weeks after DPC sensitization. According to the study, the label for this sample's treatment or condition signals: therapeutic diphenylcyclopropenone sensitization with weekly scalp DPC. Sequenced material: whole blood, taken in connection with sensitization to the hapten diphenylcyclopropenone (DPC). All receptors come from a woman aged 45-65 years with alopecia areata. Some clones in this sample may be carry-over from other donors' samples.

The V and J genes are TRBV7-2 and TRBJ2-1; TRBD2 matches at 10 bases. Germline V gene lookup returns CDR1 SGHTA and CDR2 FQGNSA. The CDR3 extends over 15 amino acids. V lost 1 base and J lost 12; bases outside the gene matches: 9. The CDR3 DNA reads TGTGCCAGCAGCTTAGTCGCCAGCGGGGGGGCCTGGCAGTTCTTC. As protein: CASSLVASGGAWQFF.

In its sample, this clonotype was seen many times. The rearrangement links TRBV2 to TRBJ1-5, with D maybe TRBD1 (5 bases). Looked up from germline, CDR1 is SNHLY and CDR2 is FYNNEI. V lost 2 bases and J lost 9, with 14 bases in between. There are 14 residues in the CDR3. The CDR3 is CASSEWGVSTPQHF. Here the CDR3 DNA reads TGTGCCAGCAGTGAATGGGGGGTTAGTACGCCCCAGCATTTT.

In this sample, this clonotype turned up many times. The gene calls are TRBV12-3 or TRBV12-4 and TRBJ1-2; the D gene is possibly TRBD1 (6 bases). The CDR3 has 12 amino acids. V gave up 7 bases and J gave up 8 bases, with 14 bases separating them. CDR3 sequence: CASTLGGLGYTF. Written as DNA, the CDR3 is TGTGCCAGCACCTTGGGGGGCCTGGGCTACACCTTC.

The chain employs TRBV18 and TRBJ1-1; D is uncertain. V was cut by 1 base and J by 5 bases, with 14 bases left in between. This CDR3 is built from 15 residues. From germline, CDR1 is KGHSH and CDR2 LQKENI. The CDR3 loop is CASSPRNSWTTEAFF. The CDR3 DNA is TGTGCCAGCTCACCACGTAACTCTTGGACGACTGAAGCTTTCTTT. Together with reference TRBV18 and TRBJ1-1, the CDR3 gives the full variable domain: NAGVMQNPRHLVRRRGQEARLRCSPMKGHSHVYWYRQLPEEGLKFMVYLQKENIIDESGMPKERFSAEFPKEGPSILRIQQVVRGDSAAYFCASSPRNSWTTEAFFGQGTRLTVV.

This clonotype was counted between two and nine times. The chain carries TRBV2 and TRBJ2-1; D not resolved. Trimming removed 8 bases from V and 4 bases from J, with 12 bases in between. CDR3 length: 13 amino acids. The V gene's germline CDR1 is SNHLY and CDR2 FYNNEI. The CDR3 DNA is TGTGCCAGCCCCAGCGCAACTTACAATGAGCAGTTCTTC. Its protein product is CASPSATYNEQFF.

This chain connects TRBV3-1 to TRBJ1-1; no firm D call. The V and J ends lost 4 bases and 4 bases respectively, with 13 bases between them. CDR3 length: 14 amino acids. Germline CDR1 LGHDT, CDR2 YNNKEL (reference sequence). CDR3 nucleotide sequence: TGTGCCAGCAGCCTAATTCGGGGAGGCACTGAAGCTTTCTTT. Its translation: CASSLIRGGTEAFF.

This clonotype was picked up a small number of times. V usage is TRBV29-1 and J usage is TRBJ2-3, with 8 bases fitting TRBD2. J lost 7 bases, V lost 7 bases, and 7 bases had no gene match. Per the germline V gene, CDR1 is SQVTM and CDR2 is ANQGSEA. The CDR3 has 12 residues. In DNA form, the CDR3 reads TGCAGCGCGGGGGGGCTCGCTAATACGCAGTATTTT. This sequence encodes CSAGGLANTQYF.

The chain links TRBV7-2 to TRBJ2-1, with D maybe TRBD2 (6 bases). Germline lookup yields CDR1 SGHTA and CDR2 FQGNSA. The CDR3 runs 16 residues. V was trimmed by 5 bases and J by 4 bases, leaving 18 bases between them. The CDR3 region is CASSPSLGGTYNEQFF. In DNA form, the CDR3 reads TGTGCCAGCAGCCCCTCCCTGGGGGGTACATACAATGAGCAGTTCTTC.

This clonotype was seen many times. The J gene is TRBJ1-1, the V gene TRBV28; TRBD1 matches at 9 bases. Germline-derived CDR1 and CDR2 are MDHEN and SYDVKM. This CDR3 spans 15 amino acids. Trimming at V came to 5 bases and at J to 4 bases, leaving 8 bases not matched to a gene. The CDR3 reads CASSPLTGGSTEAFF. The CDR3 DNA sequence: TGTGCCAGCAGTCCACTAACAGGGGGCAGCACTGAAGCTTTCTTT.

This clonotype was seen at least ten times. The V and J genes are TRBV6-2 or TRBV6-3 and TRBJ1-3; possibly TRBD1 for D (6 bases). Looked up from germline, CDR1 is MNHEY and CDR2 is SVGEGT. V dropped 2 bases and J dropped 3 bases, with 8 bases sitting between them. The CDR3 has 14 amino acids. The CDR3 region is CASSYGTSGNTIYF. CDR3 coding DNA: TGTGCCAGCAGTTACGGGACAAGTGGAAACACCATATATTTT.

This clonotype was detected many times. The chain combines TRBV12-3 or TRBV12-4 with TRBJ1-3; D uncertain. The CDR3 length is 15 residues. V lost 3 bases and J 2 bases, leaving 11 bases between the germline ends. CDR3 nucleotides: TGTGCCAGCAGTTTGAGTGGGAAGCCTGGAAACACCATATATTTT. Encoded protein: CASSLSGKPGNTIYF.

In its sample, this clonotype was seen a few times. The rearrangement joins TRBV19 to TRBJ2-2; the D gene is possibly TRBD2 (6 bases). This CDR3 region has 16 residues. V was trimmed by 1 base and J by 0 bases, leaving 9 bases between them. Germline V gene lookup returns CDR1 LNHDA and CDR2 SQIVND (reference sequence). CDR3 sequence (DNA): TGTGCCAGTAGTATAGTCCCGGGGGCGAACACCGGGGAGCTGTTTTTT. Encoded protein: CASSIVPGANTGELFF.

In this sample, this clonotype turned up many times. The J gene is TRBJ2-7, the V gene TRBV29-1; D is ambiguous. The germline gives CDR1 SQVTM, CDR2 ANQGSEA. The CDR3 runs 12 residues. Between the trimmed V and J ends, which lost 4 bases and 1 base, there was a span of 8 bases. CDR3 nucleotide sequence: TGCAGCGTTGTGGCAGAGTCCTACGAGCAGTACTTC. It specifies CSVVAESYEQYF.

This clonotype was detected a few times. The V and J genes are TRBV7-2 and TRBJ2-7, with TRBD2 as a possible D gene (6 bases). CDR3 length equals 17 residues. V gave up 1 base and J gave up 5 bases, with 21 bases separating them. Germline CDR1 and CDR2: SGHTA and FQGNSA. The CDR3 protein is CASSLGSGRPGGNEQYF. The CDR3 DNA is TGTGCCAGCAGCTTAGGGTCGGGGCGGCCCGGGGGAAACGAGCAGTACTTC.

In its sample, this clonotype was seen a few times. The V gene is TRBV2, the J gene TRBJ1-1; TRBD1 aligns across 10 bases. The CDR3 spans 19 residues. Germline assignment: CDR1 SNHLY and CDR2 FYNNEI. The trim removed 5 bases at V and 4 bases at J, leaving 19 bases unmatched. The CDR3 spells CASSTTGTGVVSVGTEAFF. The CDR3, as DNA: TGTGCCAGCAGTACGACCGGGACAGGGGTTGTAAGTGTAGGCACTGAAGCTTTCTTT.

In its sample, this clonotype was seen many times. The chain uses TRBV13 and TRBJ2-2; the D gene is possibly TRBD2 (6 bases). This CDR3 comprises 16 residues. The V end lost 2 bases, the J end lost 4 bases, and 14 bases lay between the germline ends. Germline-derived CDR1 and CDR2 are PRHDT and FYEKMQ (reference sequence). In DNA, the CDR3 is TGTGCCAGCAGCTTACCCCGGGGAGCGGGCACCGGGGAGCTGTTTTTT. Translating it yields CASSLPRGAGTGELFF. The complete variable domain, with remaining parts taken from reference TRBV13 and TRBJ2-2, reads AAGVIQSPRHLIKEKRETATLKCYPIPRHDTVYWYQQGPGQDPQFLISFYEKMQSDKGSIPDRFSAQQFSDYHSELNMSSLELGDSALYFCASSLPRGAGTGELFFGEGSRLTVL.

This clonotype was detected ten times or more. The chain links TRBV27 to TRBJ1-5; D is unclear. V gave up 5 bases and J gave up 0 bases, with 8 bases separating them. The CDR3 sequence is 14 residues long. The V gene's germline CDR1 is MNHEY and CDR2 SMNVEV (reference sequence). This CDR3 reads CASSPAISNQPQHF. The CDR3 DNA is TGTGCCAGCAGTCCCGCCATTAGCAATCAGCCCCAGCATTTT.

The rearrangement joins TRBV9 to TRBJ2-2; 7 positions match TRBD1. The germline gives CDR1 SGDLS, CDR2 YYNGEE. The CDR3 has 16 amino acids. V lost 4 bases, J lost 4 bases, and 10 bases stayed unmatched. In DNA form, the CDR3 reads TGTGCCAGCAGCCCCGGACAGGACAAAATCACCGGGGAGCTGTTTTTT. It yields the protein CASSPGQDKITGELFF.

The chain uses TRBV2 and TRBJ1-2; D remains ambiguous. Looked up from germline, CDR1 is SNHLY and CDR2 is FYNNEI. There are 11 residues in the CDR3. V was trimmed by 8 bases and J by 8 bases, leaving 12 bases between them. The CDR3 here is CASPHIAGYTF. CDR3 DNA sequence: TGTGCCAGCCCGCATATAGCGGGCTACACCTTC. The variable domain in full, with the rest retrieved from reference TRBV2 and TRBJ1-2, is EPEVTQTPSHQVTQMGQEVILRCVPISNHLYFYWYRQILGQKVEFLVSFYNNEISEKSEIFDDQFSVERPDGSNFTLKIRSTKLEDSAMYFCASPHIAGYTFGSGTRLTVV.

There are a few counts of this clonotype. The CDR3 DNA reads TGTGCCAGCAGTTACACCGCGGTCAGTGAGCAGTTCTTC. It yields the protein CASSYTAVSEQFF. The chain combines TRBV6-5 with TRBJ2-1; no clear D. Trimming took 2 bases from V and 9 from J, leaving 11 bases between them. Germline V lookup: CDR1 MNHEY, CDR2 SVGAGI. The CDR3 runs 13 residues.

V usage is TRBV29-1 and J usage is TRBJ2-7; TRBD2 aligns across 7 bases. The CDR3 spans 15 residues. The germline CDR1 and CDR2 sequences are SQVTM and ANQGSEA. With V trimmed by 4 bases and J by 9 bases, 18 bases remained unmatched. The chain's CDR3 is CSVGARLAATEGQYF. The CDR3 DNA sequence: TGCAGCGTTGGGGCCCGACTAGCCGCTACAGAAGGGCAGTACTTC.

In this sample, this clonotype turned up many times. V is TRBV5-1 and J is TRBJ2-5; 10 nucleotides line up with TRBD2. CDR3 length: 17 amino acids. Germline CDR1 reads SGHRS; CDR2 reads YFSETQ. V lost 1 base and J lost 2; bases outside the gene matches: 8. This chain's CDR3 is CASSLRLAGVRQETQYF. In nucleotides, the CDR3 is TGCGCCAGCAGCTTGAGGCTAGCGGGGGTCCGGCAAGAGACCCAGTACTTC. The variable domain in full, with the rest retrieved from reference TRBV5-1 and TRBJ2-5, is KAGVTQTPRYLIKTRGQQVTLSCSPISGHRSVSWYQQTPGQGLQFLFEYFSETQRNKGNFPGRFSGRQFSNSRSEMNVSTLELGDSALYLCASSLRLAGVRQETQYFGPGTRLLVL.